The 16 T cell receptor beta chains below were found in one sample sequenced in a study of metastatic and nonmetastatic thyroid tumors. Through MiXCR, TCRdb re-clonotyped the PCR reads. The sample has fewer than 40,000 clones, approximately 20% seen once; the top ten hold around 15%. Each patient came to thyroid surgery without any prior treatment (of any kind). Sequencing was done on a sample of tumor tissue. These receptors were collected from a female donor with papillary thyroid cancer or a benign thyroid nodule (not recorded which). Some clones in this sample may be carry-over from other donors' samples.

This clone was observed a handful of times. A much larger clone lies one base from this, so it may be a read error. The J gene is TRBJ1-2, the V gene TRBV15; a weak D match, TRBD1 (6 bases). Trimming pared 5 bases from V and 2 bases from J, leaving 15 bases between. Germline CDR1 and CDR2: LNHNV and YYDKDF (reference sequence). The CDR3 covers 15 residues. This chain's CDR3 is CATSATCGQNYGYTF. CDR3 in DNA: TGTGCCACCAGCGCCACTTGTGGACAGAACTATGGCTACACCTTC.

This clone was detected many times. The V gene is TRBV30, the J gene TRBJ2-7; D is possibly TRBD1 (6 bases). Between the trimmed V and J ends, which lost 8 bases and 3 bases, there was a span of 14 bases. Germline V gene data show CDR1 as GTSNPN and CDR2 as SVGIG (reference sequence). The CDR3 extends over 12 amino acids. The CDR3 sequence: CASLTGSYEQYF. The CDR3 nucleotides are TGTGCCAGCCTAACAGGGAGCTACGAGCAGTACTTC.

The chain uses TRBV7-8 and TRBJ2-4; D may be TRBD2 (5 bases). Trimming left V 5 bases short and J 8 bases short, with 19 bases between. The CDR3 covers 15 residues. The germline V gene has CDR1 SGHVS and CDR2 FQNEAQ. CDR3 bases: TGTGCCAGCAGCCCCCTGTGGACCGCGGGCTACATTCAGTACTTC. Its protein product is CASSPLWTAGYIQYF.

This clone has a count of ten or more. This sample also contains other DNA sequences that code for the same CDR3. The chain carries TRBV4-3 and TRBJ2-7; 8 nucleotides line up with TRBD1. CDR1 is LGHNA, CDR2 YSLEER, per germline. Trimming at V came to 4 bases and at J to 0 bases, leaving 5 bases not matched to a gene. This CDR3 contains 15 residues. CDR3 sequence reads: CASSRSTGGSYEQYF. The DNA for the CDR3 is TGCGCCAGCAGCCGCTCCACAGGGGGCTCCTACGAGCAGTACTTC.

This chain connects TRBV15 to TRBJ2-2; 7 nucleotides agree with TRBD2. V shed 5 bases and J 3 bases; nucleotides not matched to a gene: 12. Germline loops: CDR1 LNHNV, CDR2 YYDKDF (reference sequence). This CDR3 spans 17 amino acids. CDR3 DNA sequence: TGTGCCACCAGCGAGGGAGGCGGGAGCGTGTACACCGGGGAGCTGTTTTTT. Its protein product is CATSEGGGSVYTGELFF.

This clone was seen only a few times. A clone one base away is much larger, so this may be a read error. Here the CDR3 DNA reads TGCAGCGCCCGGACTAGCGTGCAGAGAGATACGCAGTATTTT. Translated, it gives CSARTSVQRDTQYF. The chain employs TRBV29-1 and TRBJ2-3, with 9 bases identical to TRBD2. Germline V gene data show CDR1 as SQVTM and CDR2 as ANQGSEA. This CDR3 has 14 amino acids. Unmatched junction bases numbered 10, after V lost 7 bases and J lost 5 bases.

The gene calls are TRBV30 and TRBJ1-2; unclear D gene. Trimming removed 0 bases at V and 6 bases at J, with 11 bases between. Germline V gives CDR1 GTSNPN, CDR2 SVGIG (reference sequence). The CDR3 is 13 residues long. The CDR3 reads CAWSVRPGNGYTF. The CDR3 region has the DNA TGTGCCTGGAGTGTACGTCCCGGGAATGGCTACACCTTC.

The genes are TRBV4-1 and TRBJ2-7; 7 positions agree with TRBD1. The CDR3 is 14 amino acids. V lost 4 bases to trimming and J lost 5 bases; unmatched junction nucleotides: 8. Germline V CDR1 and CDR2: MGHRA, YSYEKL. This CDR3 reads CASSPLDRDDEQYF. In nucleotides, the CDR3 is TGCGCCAGCAGCCCCCTAGACAGGGACGACGAGCAGTACTTC.

This clone was detected many times. A read error may account for a junction end that differs from germline. This sample includes further DNA sequences coding for the same CDR3. CDR3 amino acids: CASSYRQVNQPQHF. The CDR3 DNA is TGTGCCAGTAGCTACAGACAGGTGAATCAGCCCCAGCATTTT. V is TRBV7-2 and J is TRBJ1-5; D might be TRBD1 (6 bases). This CDR3 spans 14 amino acids. Germline-derived CDR1 and CDR2 are SGHTA and FQGNSA.

This clone was counted many times. This chain uses TRBV5-1 with TRBJ2-5; TRBD1 might be the D (5 bases). With 8 bases removed from V and 4 bases from J, the gap between germline ends came to 12 bases. There are 12 residues in the CDR3. Germline V gives CDR1 SGHRS, CDR2 YFSETQ. Here the CDR3 DNA reads TGCGCCAGTTCAGGGTCGGGAGAGACCCAGTACTTC. Its protein is CASSGSGETQYF. Variable domain in full (rest from reference TRBV5-1 and TRBJ2-5): KAGVTQTPRYLIKTRGQQVTLSCSPISGHRSVSWYQQTPGQGLQFLFEYFSETQRNKGNFPGRFSGRQFSNSRSEMNVSTLELGDSALYLCASSGSGETQYFGPGTRLLVL.

The chain combines TRBV20-1 with TRBJ2-1, with TRBD1 as a possible D gene (5 bases). This CDR3 spans 15 amino acids. Germline CDR1 is DFQATT and CDR2 is SNEGSKA (reference sequence). Between the trimmed V and J ends, which lost 3 bases and 10 bases, there was a span of 22 bases. The CDR3 sequence: CSARVGQVDSVEQFF. The CDR3, as DNA: TGCAGTGCTAGGGTGGGGCAGGTCGACTCCGTGGAGCAGTTCTTC.

This clone was seen more than once but under ten times. The genes are TRBV15 and TRBJ2-3; D may correspond to TRBD1 or TRBD2 (5 bases each). In germline, CDR1 is LNHNV, CDR2 YYDKDF (reference sequence). The V end was cut by 3 bases, the J end by 2 bases, with 6 bases between. The CDR3 has 13 amino acids. Here the CDR3 reads CATSRGDTDTQYF. CDR3 DNA: TGTGCCACCAGCAGGGGGGACACAGATACGCAGTATTTT.

This chain joins TRBV7-9 and TRBJ2-7; D is undetermined. Germline loops: CDR1 SEHNR, CDR2 FQNEAQ (reference sequence). This CDR3 contains 15 residues. V was pared by 4 bases and J by 3 bases, with 16 bases between. CDR3 region: CASSSTSDIYYEQYF. The CDR3 DNA sequence: TGTGCCAGCAGCTCTACTTCGGATATATACTACGAGCAGTACTTC. Combining the CDR3 with reference TRBV7-9 and TRBJ2-7 gives the whole variable domain DTGVSQNPRHKITKRGQNVTFRCDPISEHNRLYWYRQTLGQGPEFLTYFQNEAQLEKSRLLSDRFSAERPKGSFSTLEIQRTEQGDSAMYLCASSSTSDIYYEQYFGPGTRLTVT.

In its sample, this clone was seen a few times. This could be a read error, since a much larger clone is one nucleotide away. The chain links TRBV11-2 to TRBJ2-3; 8 positions agree with TRBD1. Germline values: CDR1 SGHAT, CDR2 FQNNGV. This CDR3 region has 15 residues. Losses at the gene ends were 0 bases for V and 5 bases for J; bases not matched to a gene: 4. The CDR3 nucleotides are TGTGCCAGCAGCTTAGATGGACAGGGTTTAGATACGCAGTATTTT. Amino acids: CASSLDGQGLDTQYF.

As regards this clone: A single base separates this from a much larger clone, so it may be a read error. The rearrangement uses TRBV11-3 and TRBJ2-1; 8 bases fit TRBD2. Per germline, CDR1 SGHNT and CDR2 YENEEA. The CDR3 has 13 amino acids. The chain's CDR3 is CASRLGTSGEQFF. The CDR3 nucleotides read TGTGCCAGCAGATTAGGCACTAGCGGTGAGCAGTTCTTC.

This clone was picked up many times. The chain is built from TRBV4-1 and TRBJ2-3, with 7 nucleotides matching TRBD1. V dropped 3 bases and J dropped 4; count of bases not matched to a gene: 7. The germline V gene has CDR1 MGHRA and CDR2 YSYEKL. The CDR3 has 15 amino acids. CDR3 in DNA: TGCGCCAGCAGCCACGACAGGGTGGGGCCAGATACGCAGTATTTT. Translation gives CASSHDRVGPDTQYF.